Each of the 29 T cell receptor beta chains below was sequenced from the same sample in a study of response to subunit inactivated influenza vaccine. TCRdb re-analysed the RT-PCR reads in MiXCR, keeping a single row per CDR3 protein. This repertoire shows 860,000 or so distinct CDR3 sequences, about 20% found once; its top ten account for 10%. This specimen was PBMCs from blood, taken less than 6 days after vaccination. All receptors derive from a man aged 50 to 59 who received an inactivated influenza vaccine.

The rearrangement uses TRBV20-1 and TRBJ2-1; 13 nucleotides agree with TRBD2. The trim removed 1 base at V and 7 bases at J, leaving 13 bases unmatched. CDR1 and CDR2 (germline): DFQATT, SNEGSKA (reference sequence). The CDR3 totals 18 residues. The CDR3 protein is CSARAGLAGVTRINEQFF. In DNA form, the CDR3 reads TGCAGTGCTAGAGCCGGACTAGCGGGAGTTACCCGGATAAATGAGCAGTTCTTC.

Many counts were recorded for this clonotype. CDR3: CSATGWEKTEAFF. The CDR3 DNA sequence: TGCAGTGCTACAGGGTGGGAGAAAACTGAAGCTTTCTTT. V gene TRBV20-1 combines with J gene TRBJ1-1, with D perhaps matching TRBD1 (5 bases). The germline gives CDR1 DFQATT, CDR2 SNEGSKA (reference sequence). There are 13 residues in the CDR3. V was clipped by 4 bases and J by 5 bases, with 14 bases between them.

This sequence joins TRBV5-1 and TRBJ1-2; 8 nucleotides agree with TRBD1. With 4 bases clipped from V and 6 bases from J, the junction kept 17 bases outside the gene matches. Germline loops: CDR1 SGHRS, CDR2 YFSETQ. The CDR3 runs to 17 residues. The CDR3 sequence: CASSLERAGQGSHGYTF. CDR3 DNA sequence: TGCGCCAGCAGCCTGGAGAGGGCAGGACAGGGTTCACATGGCTACACCTTC.

The rearrangement joins TRBV2 to TRBJ2-5; TRBD2 agrees at 14 bases. Losses at the gene ends were 5 bases for V and 7 bases for J; bases not matched to a gene: 15. The germline V gene has CDR1 SNHLY and CDR2 FYNNEI. The CDR3 extends over 18 amino acids. The CDR3 DNA reads TGTGCCAGCAGTCCTGGGACTAGCGGGAGATTTAAGCTGCGGACCCAGTACTTC. Translated, it gives CASSPGTSGRFKLRTQYF.

This clonotype has just a few counts. The chain employs TRBV7-2 and TRBJ2-3, with 10 bases identical to TRBD1. The CDR3 covers 15 residues. Germline CDR1 is SGHTA and CDR2 is FQGNSA. Germline trimming cut 4 bases from V and 7 bases from J; bases unmatched to any gene: 8. This CDR3 reads CASSSETGGRNTQYF. Written as DNA, the CDR3 is TGTGCCAGCAGCTCAGAGACAGGGGGCAGGAATACGCAGTATTTT.

V is TRBV6-1 and J is TRBJ2-1, with 10 bases that match TRBD2. Germline CDR1 is MNHNS and CDR2 is SASEGT. The V and J ends lost 5 bases and 6 bases, in that order; junction bases with no gene match: 10. The CDR3 covers 16 residues. The DNA for the CDR3 is TGTGCCAGCAGTAAGATCTTAGCGGGGGGTCCCAATGAGCAGTTCTTC. This gives the protein CASSKILAGGPNEQFF.

The chain employs TRBV7-3 and TRBJ2-1; TRBD2 agrees at 8 bases. The J segment lost 1 base and the V segment lost 5 bases, leaving 7 bases of the junction unmatched. The CDR3 contains 16 residues. CDR1 is SGHTA, CDR2 FQGTGA, per germline. The CDR3 nucleotides are TGTGCCAGCAGCGTCGGGGGGGTTGGGTCCTACAATGAGCAGTTCTTC. This sequence encodes CASSVGGVGSYNEQFF. The entire variable domain, with the rest obtained from reference TRBV7-3 and TRBJ2-1, is as follows: GAGVSQTPSNKVTEKGKYVELRCDPISGHTALYWYRQSLGQGPEFLIYFQGTGAADDSGLPNDRFFAVRPEGSVSTLKIQRTERGDSAVYLCASSVGGVGSYNEQFFGPGTRLTVL.

This rearrangement joins TRBV7-9 to TRBJ2-1, with D maybe TRBD2 (6 bases). The germline V gene has CDR1 SEHNR and CDR2 FQNEAQ (reference sequence). V lost 5 bases to trimming and J lost 2 bases, with 19 bases between them. The CDR3 runs to 17 residues. CDR3 sequence: CASSLVDLARPYNEQFF. The DNA for the CDR3 is TGTGCCAGCAGCCTAGTAGATCTAGCGCGACCCTACAATGAGCAGTTCTTC.

The chain employs TRBV5-1 and TRBJ2-5; D possibly matches TRBD1 or TRBD2 (5 bases each). The CDR3 is 16 residues long. Germline V gene sequence: CDR1 SGHRS, CDR2 YFSETQ. Trimming shortened V by 2 bases and J by 5 bases, and 19 bases separated the two germline ends. CDR3 protein: CASSLSSGTMRETQYF. CDR3 DNA: TGCGCCAGCAGCTTATCATCAGGGACCATGAGGGAGACCCAGTACTTC.

There are a few counts of this clonotype. The V gene is TRBV4-3, the J gene TRBJ2-5, with D perhaps TRBD1 (6 bases). This CDR3 spans 15 amino acids. Germline V gene lookup returns CDR1 LGHNA and CDR2 YSLEER. V gave up 0 bases and J gave up 4 bases, with 12 bases separating them. CDR3 bases: TGCGCCAGCAGCCAAGATATCTCCAGGGGAGAGACCCAGTACTTC. As protein: CASSQDISRGETQYF.

This clonotype has a count of ten or more. V usage is TRBV29-1 and J usage is TRBJ2-3; D is undetermined. The CDR3 extends over 12 amino acids. Germline V gene data show CDR1 as SQVTM and CDR2 as ANQGSEA. The V end lost 7 bases, the J end lost 10 bases, and 18 bases lay between the germline ends. The chain's CDR3 is CSALNDPKAQYF. In DNA form, the CDR3 reads TGCAGCGCGCTCAACGACCCCAAGGCGCAGTATTTT.

The table lists this clonotype with a few counts. J is TRBJ1-3 and V is TRBV6-1; D is possibly TRBD1 (5 bases). V gave up 4 bases and J gave up 0 bases, with 13 bases separating them. This CDR3 is built from 16 residues. CDR1 and CDR2 from the germline V gene are MNHNS and SASEGT. The CDR3 protein is CASSAYDSHSGNTIYF. DNA for the CDR3: TGTGCCAGCAGTGCCTACGACAGTCACTCTGGAAACACCATATATTTT.

This clonotype was counted only a few times. The chain employs TRBV12-3 or TRBV12-4 and TRBJ2-5, with 9 bases identical to TRBD2. This CDR3 has 14 amino acids. V lost 3 bases, J lost 5 bases, and 4 bases stayed unmatched. CDR3 in DNA: TGTGCCAGCAGTTTTGCCAGCGGGGGGGAGACCCAGTACTTC. This codes for CASSFASGGETQYF.

There are a few counts of this clonotype. V usage is TRBV18 and J usage is TRBJ2-1; 10 nucleotides line up with TRBD2. There are 16 residues in the CDR3. Germline values: CDR1 KGHSH, CDR2 LQKENI. V dropped 0 bases and J dropped 9; count of bases not matched to a gene: 8. The CDR3: CASSPPAGGIGAEQFF. The CDR3 DNA is TGTGCCAGCTCACCACCAGCGGGGGGGATTGGTGCTGAGCAGTTCTTC. The whole variable domain, filled in from reference TRBV18 and TRBJ2-1, reads NAGVMQNPRHLVRRRGQEARLRCSPMKGHSHVYWYRQLPEEGLKFMVYLQKENIIDESGMPKERFSAEFPKEGPSILRIQQVVRGDSAAYFCASSPPAGGIGAEQFFGPGTRLTVL.

The chain combines TRBV10-2 with TRBJ2-3; no definite D call. The germline V gene has CDR1 WSHSY and CDR2 SAAADI. V lost 2 bases to trimming and J lost 7 bases, with 4 bases between them. This CDR3 region has 11 residues. The CDR3 DNA reads as TGCGCCAGCAGTGAGCCCTATACGCAGTATTTT. This gives the protein CASSEPYTQYF.

The gene calls are TRBV6-6 and TRBJ1-1; D is uncertain. Germline V gene lookup returns CDR1 MNHNY and CDR2 SVGAGI (reference sequence). The CDR3 is 12 residues long. Trimming shortened V by 2 bases and J by 7 bases, and 8 bases separated the two germline ends. CDR3 residues: CASSYEAGEAFF. For the CDR3, the DNA is TGTGCCAGCAGTTACGAGGCCGGTGAAGCTTTCTTT.

The rearrangement joins TRBV28 to TRBJ2-3, with 9 bases identical to TRBD1. The CDR3 totals 17 residues. Germline assignment: CDR1 MDHEN and CDR2 SYDVKM. The ends lost 2 bases at V and 5 bases at J; junction bases unmatched: 11. Written as DNA, the CDR3 is TGTGCCAGCAGTTTAAACGCCGGGACAGGGATCAGAGATACGCAGTATTTT. Translated: CASSLNAGTGIRDTQYF.

This sequence joins TRBV6-2 or TRBV6-3 and TRBJ2-7, with D possibly TRBD1 on 5 matching bases. V dropped 4 bases and J dropped 2 bases, with 18 bases sitting between them. The CDR3 runs to 16 residues. Germline V gene lookup returns CDR1 MNHEY and CDR2 SVGEGT. The CDR3 protein is CASSSSTDSRAYEQYF. CDR3 DNA: TGTGCCAGCAGTTCTTCCACAGACAGTCGGGCCTACGAGCAGTACTTC.

This clonotype turned up a few times. CDR3 nucleotide sequence: TGTGCCAGCAAGAGACAGGGGGCGGGGAACGAGCAGTACTTC. Its protein is CASKRQGAGNEQYF. This chain connects TRBV27 to TRBJ2-7; 10 bases are a match to TRBD1. Germline CDR1 MNHEY, CDR2 SMNVEV (reference sequence). The ends lost 7 bases at V and 5 bases at J; junction bases unmatched: 8. This CDR3 is 14 amino acids long.

This clonotype was seen a handful of times. The chain joins TRBV20-1 to TRBJ2-1; no firm D call. The CDR3 contains 16 residues. Trimming cost V 0 bases and J 4 bases, with 16 bases left between them. The germline gives CDR1 DFQATT, CDR2 SNEGSKA (reference sequence). CDR3 loop: CSARDIGDKSYNEQFF. The CDR3 DNA reads TGCAGTGCTAGAGATATAGGAGACAAATCGTACAATGAGCAGTTCTTC.

The V call is TRBV20-1, the J call TRBJ2-5; 15 bases are shared with TRBD2. The trim removed 5 bases at V and 5 bases at J, leaving 9 bases unmatched. The CDR3 extends over 16 amino acids. The germline V gene has CDR1 DFQATT and CDR2 SNEGSKA (reference sequence). The CDR3: CSAGRTSGGAVETQYF. CDR3 bases: TGCAGTGCTGGACGGACTAGCGGGGGGGCCGTCGAGACCCAGTACTTC.

This clonotype was observed a few times. This chain uses TRBV4-3 with TRBJ2-2, with TRBD2 identical over 10 bases. Germline trimming cut 3 bases from V and 6 bases from J; bases unmatched to any gene: 4. The CDR3 is 15 residues long. The V gene's germline CDR1 is LGHNA and CDR2 YSLEER. The DNA of the CDR3 is TGCGCCAGCAGCCAGAGCGGGGGGGGTCCCGGGGAGCTGTTTTTT. As protein: CASSQSGGGPGELFF.

The genes are TRBV9 and TRBJ2-7; D may be TRBD2 (7 bases). The CDR3 is 16 amino acids. CDR1 is SGDLS, CDR2 YYNGEE, per germline. Trimming shortened V by 3 bases and J by 0 bases, and 16 bases separated the two germline ends. The CDR3 coding sequence is TGTGCCAGCAGCGAGGGGGGGGTGGCTCGCTCCTACGAGCAGTACTTC. This sequence encodes CASSEGGVARSYEQYF. The full variable domain, rest sourced from reference TRBV9 and TRBJ2-7, is DSGVTQTPKHLITATGQRVTLRCSPRSGDLSVYWYQQSLDQGLQFLIQYYNGEERAKGNILERFSAQQFPDLHSELNLSSLELGDSALYFCASSEGGVARSYEQYFGPGTRLTVT.

This clonotype was seen a handful of times. This chain uses TRBV28 with TRBJ2-7, with D possibly matching TRBD2 (6 bases). Trimming removed 3 bases from V and 3 bases from J, with 15 bases in between. The CDR3 totals 15 residues. The germline V gene has CDR1 MDHEN and CDR2 SYDVKM. The chain's CDR3 is CASSFPASGRYEQYF. CDR3 sequence (DNA): TGTGCCAGCAGTTTCCCCGCGAGCGGGCGCTACGAGCAGTACTTC.

This clonotype was seen only a few times. The chain combines TRBV20-1 with TRBJ2-7, with D possibly matching TRBD2 (6 bases). The CDR3 contains 15 residues. Deletions cut 2 bases from V and 3 bases from J, with 17 bases between. Per the germline V gene, CDR1 is DFQATT and CDR2 is SNEGSKA (reference sequence). The CDR3 DNA sequence: TGCAGTGCTAGAAACGCGGACTATCACTTCTACGAGCAGTACTTC. Translation: CSARNADYHFYEQYF.

The V call is TRBV27, the J call TRBJ2-7; D is uncertain. This CDR3 contains 14 residues. The germline V gene encodes CDR1 MNHEY and CDR2 SMNVEV (reference sequence). Trimming took off 0 bases at V and 5 bases at J, with 11 bases between the two ends. The CDR3: CASSLSSAQHEQYF. In DNA form, the CDR3 reads TGTGCCAGCAGTTTATCCTCCGCTCAGCACGAGCAGTACTTC.

This clonotype was counted once. The chain has TRBV9 and TRBJ2-1, with D unclear. Per germline, CDR1 SGDLS and CDR2 YYNGEE. The CDR3 contains 14 residues. With 7 bases removed from V and 6 bases from J, the gap between germline ends came to 17 bases. The CDR3 nucleotides are TGTGCCAGCGACTTGAGTGGTCGAGGCAATGAGCAGTTCTTC. Translation gives CASDLSGRGNEQFF.

V and J are TRBV29-1 and TRBJ2-7; D is ambiguous. The ends were cut back, 4 bases at V and 6 bases at J, with 16 bases in the middle. CDR3 length equals 13 residues. Germline V lookup: CDR1 SQVTM, CDR2 ANQGSEA. This CDR3 reads CSVGMGSSSEQYF. In nucleotides, the CDR3 is TGCAGCGTTGGTATGGGCTCCAGCTCCGAGCAGTACTTC.

V and J are TRBV4-2 and TRBJ2-1; D is perhaps TRBD2 (6 bases). The ends were cut back, 4 bases at V and 4 bases at J, with 14 bases in the middle. The CDR3 is 15 residues long. Germline V lookup: CDR1 LGHNA, CDR2 YNFKEQ. Written as DNA, the CDR3 is TGTGCCAGCAGCCCTAGCGTGACGGAATACAATGAGCAGTTCTTC. Its translation: CASSPSVTEYNEQFF.